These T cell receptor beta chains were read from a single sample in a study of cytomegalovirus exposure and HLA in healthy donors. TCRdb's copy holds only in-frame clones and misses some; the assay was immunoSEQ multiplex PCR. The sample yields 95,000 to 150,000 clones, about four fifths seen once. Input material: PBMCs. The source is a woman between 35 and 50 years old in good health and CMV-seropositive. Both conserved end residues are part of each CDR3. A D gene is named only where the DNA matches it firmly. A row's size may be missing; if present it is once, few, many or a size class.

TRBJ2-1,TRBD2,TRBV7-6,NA,TGTGCCAGCAGCCCTTTCGAGCCCGGGACTAGCAATGAGCAGTTCTTC,CASSPFEPGTSNEQFF
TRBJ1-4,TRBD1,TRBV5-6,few,TGTGCCAGCAGCAGGACAGGGGGCGCGTCTAATGAAAAACTGTTTTTT,CASSRTGGASNEKLFF
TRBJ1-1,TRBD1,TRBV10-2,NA,TGCGCCAGCAGAACCGCCTGGACAGGGGGCCGGAACACTGAAGCTTTCTTT,CASRTAWTGGRNTEAFF
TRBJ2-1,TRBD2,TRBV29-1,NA,TGCAGCGTTGAGTTGCTAGCGGGAGAGAACTACAATGAGCAGTTCTTC,CSVELLAGENYNEQFF
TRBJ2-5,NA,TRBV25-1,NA,TGTGCCAGCAGTGAAAGGACTTTCCAAGAGACCCAGTACTTC,CASSERTFQETQYF
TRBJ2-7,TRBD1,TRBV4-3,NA,TGCGCCAGCAGCCAGTACCGGGACAGGGCGGGGGAGCCCTACGAGCAGTACTTC,CASSQYRDRAGEPYEQYF
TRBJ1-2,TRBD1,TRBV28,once,TGTGCCAGCAGTTATACCGGGACAGGGGTTAACTATGGCTACACCTTC,CASSYTGTGVNYGYTF
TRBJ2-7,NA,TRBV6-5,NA,TGTGCCAGCAGTTACTCGAAGAATATCGGGGAGCAGTACTTC,CASSYSKNIGEQYF
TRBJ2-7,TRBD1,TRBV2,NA,TGTGCCAGCAGTGACCGGACAGGGCGCTACGAGCAGTACTTC,CASSDRTGRYEQYF
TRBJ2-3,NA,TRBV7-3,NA,TGTGCCAGCAGCTCGGCCCCAGGAAATACGCAGTATTTT,CASSSAPGNTQYF
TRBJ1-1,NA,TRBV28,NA,TGTGCCAGCGCGATCCCCGGGAACACTGAAGCTTTCTTT,CASAIPGNTEAFF
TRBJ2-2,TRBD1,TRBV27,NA,TGTGCCAGCAGTTGGGGGACAGGGAACACCGGGGAGCTGTTTTTT,CASSWGTGNTGELFF
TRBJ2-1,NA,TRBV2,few,TGTGCCAGCAGTGAAGAAAGCTCCGGAGACTACAATGAGCAGTTCTTC,CASSEESSGDYNEQFF
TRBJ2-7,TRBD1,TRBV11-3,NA,TGTGCCAGCAGCTCCCTCCGGGACAGGGGAATTAGGAGCTCCTACGAGCAGTACTTC,CASSSLRDRGIRSSYEQYF
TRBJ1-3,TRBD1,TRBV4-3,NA,TGCGCCAGCAGCCAAGTCACAGGGGGCGGTAATGGAAACACCATATATTTT,CASSQVTGGGNGNTIYF
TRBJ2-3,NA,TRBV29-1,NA,TGCAGCGTTGACAGGGGAGATACGCAGTATTTT,CSVDRGDTQYF
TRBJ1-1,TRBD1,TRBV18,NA,TGTGCCAGCTCCCGACAGGGGGCGGTAAGGGGGAACACTGAAGCTTTCTTT,CASSRQGAVRGNTEAFF
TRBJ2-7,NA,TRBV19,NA,TGTGCCAGTAGTATAGTCAGGGCTGAGACCTACGAGCAGTACTTC,CASSIVRAETYEQYF
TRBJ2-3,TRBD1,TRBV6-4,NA,TGTGCCAGCAGTCCCCGGGACAGTGGAGTCGCCAGAGCAGATACGCAGTATTTT,CASSPRDSGVARADTQYF
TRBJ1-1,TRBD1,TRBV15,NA,TGTGCCACCAGCAGAGATAGAAGAGACAGGGCTTCTTGGAGCACTGAAGCTTTCTTT,CATSRDRRDRASWSTEAFF
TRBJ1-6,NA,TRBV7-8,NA,TGTGCCAGCAGCTTCTACCGGGGGGCCGACAGGCCCCTCCACTTT,CASSFYRGADRPLHF
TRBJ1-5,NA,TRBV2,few,TGTGCCAGCAGTGAAGCTAGCAGAGATCAGCCCCAGCATTTT,CASSEASRDQPQHF
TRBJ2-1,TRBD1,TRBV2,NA,TGTGCCAGCAGAGCATTACCGGGACAGGGTTCTAGTTCCTACAATGAGCAGTTCTTC,CASRALPGQGSSSYNEQFF
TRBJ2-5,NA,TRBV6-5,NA,TGTGCCAGCAGCCTACTTCAGGGGCCCCAAGAGACCCAGTACTTC,CASSLLQGPQETQYF
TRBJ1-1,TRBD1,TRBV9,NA,TGTGCCAGCAGCGTAGGGAGTACAGGGGTGGGGAACACTGAAGCTTTCTTT,CASSVGSTGVGNTEAFF
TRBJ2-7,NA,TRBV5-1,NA,TGCGCCAGCAGCTTGGTTAGCGGAACCTACGAGCAGTACTTC,CASSLVSGTYEQYF
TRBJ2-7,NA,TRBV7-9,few,TGTGCCAGCAGCTTAGATCAGAACTACGAGCAGTACTTC,CASSLDQNYEQYF
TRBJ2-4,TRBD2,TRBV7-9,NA,TGTGCCAGCAGCCCCGTAGCGGGAGAGGAATTCTTC,CASSPVAGEEFF
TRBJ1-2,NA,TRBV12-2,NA,TGTGCAAGTCGCTTAGTGGGGTCTTCGGGGGACTATGGCTACACCTTC,CASRLVGSSGDYGYTF
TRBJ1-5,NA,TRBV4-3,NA,TGCGCCAGCAGCCAAGATCAGCTGACAGTTTGGAGCAATCAGCCCCAGCATTTT,CASSQDQLTVWSNQPQHF
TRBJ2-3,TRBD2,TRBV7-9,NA,TGTGCCAGCAGCTCCCCCCTTAGCGGGCGCTCATTCGGGGATACGCAGTATTTT,CASSSPLSGRSFGDTQYF
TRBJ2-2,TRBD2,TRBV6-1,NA,TGTGCCAGCGGGGGACTAGTGGGAACCGGGGAGCTGTTTTTT,CASGGLVGTGELFF
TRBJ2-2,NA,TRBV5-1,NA,TGCGCCAGCAGCTTGGGGGCCAGTTCGAACACCGGGGAGCTGTTTTTT,CASSLGASSNTGELFF
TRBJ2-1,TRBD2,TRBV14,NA,TGTGCCAGCAGCACCAATCCGGGACTAGATATCTATGAGCAGTTCTTC,CASSTNPGLDIYEQFF